The 6 T cell receptor beta chains given below trace back to one sample, sequenced in a study of cytomegalovirus exposure and HLA in healthy donors. Vbeta (60) and Jbeta (13) primers were used in the PCR. The method was immunoSEQ multiplex PCR; TCRdb's version includes in-frame clones alone and lacks a portion of them. The sample contains about 130,000 clones, approximately 78% of which appear only once. Specimen: PBMCs. Receptors were obtained from a female donor in good health and CMV-seronegative.

The rearrangement uses TRBV7-9 and TRBJ2-1; TRBD2 matches 10 bases. V was clipped by 4 bases and J by 2 bases; unmatched bases: 5. This CDR3 has 16 residues. Germline CDR1 reads SEHNR; CDR2 reads FQNEAQ (reference sequence). The CDR3 nucleotides are TGTGCCAGCAGCTCTAGCGGGAGAGGCGCCTACAATGAGCAGTTCTTC. Protein sequence: CASSSSGRGAYNEQFF.

About this clone: Within the sample, other DNA sequences also encode this same CDR3. The gene calls are TRBV19 and TRBJ1-2; 8 nucleotides match TRBD1. This CDR3 has 17 amino acids. V shed 7 bases and J 0 bases; nucleotides not matched to a gene: 13. The V gene's germline CDR1 is LNHDA and CDR2 SQIVND (reference sequence). The CDR3 DNA reads as TGTGCCAGTACTTATAGGCAGGGGGCACAGGCTAACTATGGCTACACCTTC. It specifies CASTYRQGAQANYGYTF.

The chain uses TRBV15 and TRBJ2-7; D is perhaps TRBD1 (6 bases). The germline gives CDR1 LNHNV, CDR2 YYDKDF (reference sequence). V dropped 4 bases and J dropped 0 bases, with 16 bases sitting between them. The CDR3 spans 16 residues. CDR3 nucleotide sequence: TGTGCCACCAGCACAGTGCAGGGGACGGTCTCCTACGAGCAGTACTTC. Residues: CATSTVQGTVSYEQYF.

The V gene is TRBV5-6, the J gene TRBJ1-2; D remains ambiguous. This CDR3 has 13 residues. V dropped 4 bases and J dropped 5 bases, with 12 bases sitting between them. CDR1 and CDR2 (germline): SGHDT, YYEEEE. The CDR3 DNA sequence: TGTGCCAGCAGCGACTATCGGCAGTATGGCTACACCTTC. Residues: CASSDYRQYGYTF.

The gene calls are TRBV7-2 and TRBJ2-7, with TRBD2 matching over 10 bases. The CDR3 is made up of 14 amino acids. Germline CDR1 and CDR2: SGHTA and FQGNSA. V lost 2 bases, J lost 6 bases, and 4 bases stayed unmatched. The CDR3: CASSLSLAGAEQYF. The CDR3 DNA sequence: TGTGCCAGCAGCTTAAGCCTAGCGGGAGCCGAGCAGTACTTC.

J is TRBJ2-7 and V is TRBV9; TRBD2 agrees at 14 bases. The CDR3 sequence is 15 residues long. Trimming at V came to 3 bases and at J to 2 bases, leaving 1 base not matched to a gene. CDR1 and CDR2 (germline): SGDLS, YYNGEE. The CDR3 coding sequence is TGTGCCAGCAGCGGGGGACTAGCGGGGGCCTACGAGCAGTACTTC. This codes for CASSGGLAGAYEQYF.